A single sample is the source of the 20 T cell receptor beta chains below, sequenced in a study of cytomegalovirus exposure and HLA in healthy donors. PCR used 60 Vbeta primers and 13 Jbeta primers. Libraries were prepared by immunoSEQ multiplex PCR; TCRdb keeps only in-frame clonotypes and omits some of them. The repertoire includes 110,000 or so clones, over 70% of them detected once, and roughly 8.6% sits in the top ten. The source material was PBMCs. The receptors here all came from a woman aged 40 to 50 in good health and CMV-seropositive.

CDR3 coding DNA: TGTGCCAGCTCACAATCCGGGAGCTGGGAGACCCAGTACTTC. As protein: CASSQSGSWETQYF. The chain employs TRBV18 and TRBJ2-5; maybe TRBD2 (6 bases). This CDR3 has 14 amino acids. Germline V lookup: CDR1 KGHSH, CDR2 LQKENI. V lost 4 bases and J 5 bases, leaving 14 bases between the germline ends.

CDR3 region: CSATGQLTPTDTQYF. CDR3 in DNA: TGCAGCGCGACGGGACAACTCACCCCCACAGATACGCAGTATTTT. This chain uses TRBV29-1 with TRBJ2-3; maybe TRBD1 (6 bases). The CDR3 is 15 residues long. The ends were cut back, 7 bases at V and 2 bases at J, with 19 bases in the middle. Germline V gene lookup returns CDR1 SQVTM and CDR2 ANQGSEA.

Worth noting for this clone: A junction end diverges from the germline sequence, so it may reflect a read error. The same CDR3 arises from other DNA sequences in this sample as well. CDR3 DNA sequence: TGTGCCACGGGAGCCGGGGATGAAAAGCTGTTTTTT. This sequence encodes CATGAGDEKLFF. The chain couples TRBV28 to TRBJ1-4; unclear D gene. The germline V gene has CDR1 MDHEN and CDR2 SYDVKM. The CDR3 is 12 amino acids.

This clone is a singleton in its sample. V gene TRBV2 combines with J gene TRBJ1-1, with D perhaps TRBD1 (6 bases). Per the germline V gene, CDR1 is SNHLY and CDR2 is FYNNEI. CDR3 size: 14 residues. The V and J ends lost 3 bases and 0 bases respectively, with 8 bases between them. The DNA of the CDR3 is TGTGCCAGCAGTGACCAGGGGATGAACACTGAAGCTTTCTTT. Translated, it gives CASSDQGMNTEAFF.

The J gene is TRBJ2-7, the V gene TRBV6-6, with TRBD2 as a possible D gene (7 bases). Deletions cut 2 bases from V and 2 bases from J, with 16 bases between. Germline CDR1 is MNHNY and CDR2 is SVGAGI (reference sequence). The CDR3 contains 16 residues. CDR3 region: CASSYGRGGAPYEQYF. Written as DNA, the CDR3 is TGTGCCAGCAGTTACGGGAGGGGGGGGGCCCCCTACGAGCAGTACTTC.

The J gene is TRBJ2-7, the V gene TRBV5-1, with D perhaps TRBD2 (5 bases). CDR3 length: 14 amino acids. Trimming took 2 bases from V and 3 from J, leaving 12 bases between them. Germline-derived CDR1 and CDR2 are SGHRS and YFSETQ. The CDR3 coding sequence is TGCGCCAGCAGCTTCTCCCCCCGGGACTACGAGCAGTACTTC. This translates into CASSFSPRDYEQYF.

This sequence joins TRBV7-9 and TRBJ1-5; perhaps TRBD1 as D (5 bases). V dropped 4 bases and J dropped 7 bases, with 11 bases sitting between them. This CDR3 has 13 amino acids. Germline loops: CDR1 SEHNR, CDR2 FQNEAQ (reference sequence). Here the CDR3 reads CASSSGGAQPQHF. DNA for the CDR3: TGTGCCAGCAGCTCCGGAGGGGCCCAGCCCCAGCATTTT.

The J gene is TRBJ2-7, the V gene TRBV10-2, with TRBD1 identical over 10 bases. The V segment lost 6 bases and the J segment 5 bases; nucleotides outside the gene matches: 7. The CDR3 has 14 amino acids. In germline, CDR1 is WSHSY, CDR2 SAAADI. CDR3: CASRGDRGSNEQYF. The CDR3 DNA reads TGCGCCAGCAGGGGGGACAGGGGATCTAACGAGCAGTACTTC.

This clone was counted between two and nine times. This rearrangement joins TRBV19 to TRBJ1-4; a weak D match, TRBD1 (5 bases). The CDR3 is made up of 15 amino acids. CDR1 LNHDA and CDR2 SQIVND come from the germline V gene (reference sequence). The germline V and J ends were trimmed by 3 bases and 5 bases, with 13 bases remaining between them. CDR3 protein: CASSILHRLNEKLFF. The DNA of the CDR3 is TGTGCCAGTAGTATTCTCCACAGGTTAAATGAAAAACTGTTTTTT.

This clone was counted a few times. The DNA for the CDR3 is TGTGCCAGCAGCCCGGGACAGGACACCGGGGAGCTGTTTTTT. As protein: CASSPGQDTGELFF. The rearrangement joins TRBV11-1 to TRBJ2-2; 8 bases are a match to TRBD1. The CDR3 sequence is 14 residues long. Germline values: CDR1 SGHAT, CDR2 FQDESV (reference sequence). Trimming at V came to 5 bases and at J to 3 bases, leaving 2 bases not matched to a gene. The full variable domain, completed using reference TRBV11-1 and TRBJ2-2, is EAEVAQSPRYKITEKSQAVAFWCDPISGHATLYWYRQILGQGPELLVQFQDESVVDDSQLPKDRFSAERLKGVDSTLKIQPAELGDSAMYLCASSPGQDTGELFFGEGSRLTVL.

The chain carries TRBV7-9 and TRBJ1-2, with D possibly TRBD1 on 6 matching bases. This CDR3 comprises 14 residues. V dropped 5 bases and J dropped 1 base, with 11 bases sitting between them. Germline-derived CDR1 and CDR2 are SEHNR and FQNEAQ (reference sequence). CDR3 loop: CASSANRVNYGYTF. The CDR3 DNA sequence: TGTGCCAGCAGCGCGAACAGGGTTAACTATGGCTACACCTTC.

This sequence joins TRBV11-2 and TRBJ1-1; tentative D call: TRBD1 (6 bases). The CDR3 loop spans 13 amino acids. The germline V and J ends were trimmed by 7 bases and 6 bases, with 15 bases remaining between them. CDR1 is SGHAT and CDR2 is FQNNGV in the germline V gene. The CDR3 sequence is CASTLIGGPEAFF. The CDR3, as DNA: TGTGCCAGCACCCTGATCGGGGGGCCTGAAGCTTTCTTT.

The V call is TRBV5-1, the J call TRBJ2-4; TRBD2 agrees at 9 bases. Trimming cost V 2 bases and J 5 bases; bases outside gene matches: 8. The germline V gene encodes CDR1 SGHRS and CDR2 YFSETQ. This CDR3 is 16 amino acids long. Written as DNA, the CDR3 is TGCGCCAGCAGCTTCGGAGGCGGGGGGGCGGAAAACATTCAGTACTTC. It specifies CASSFGGGGAENIQYF.

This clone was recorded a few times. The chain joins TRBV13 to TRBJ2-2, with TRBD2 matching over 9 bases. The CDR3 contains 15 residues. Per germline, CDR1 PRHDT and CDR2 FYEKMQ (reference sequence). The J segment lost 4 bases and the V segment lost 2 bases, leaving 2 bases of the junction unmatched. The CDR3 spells CASSLLAGFTGELFF. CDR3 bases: TGTGCCAGCAGCTTACTAGCGGGGTTCACCGGGGAGCTGTTTTTT.

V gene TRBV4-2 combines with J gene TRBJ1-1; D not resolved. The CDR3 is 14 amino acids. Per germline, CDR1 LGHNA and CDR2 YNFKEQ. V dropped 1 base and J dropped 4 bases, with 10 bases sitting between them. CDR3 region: CASSQGVGPTEAFF. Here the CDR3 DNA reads TGTGCCAGCAGCCAAGGGGTTGGGCCCACTGAAGCTTTCTTT.

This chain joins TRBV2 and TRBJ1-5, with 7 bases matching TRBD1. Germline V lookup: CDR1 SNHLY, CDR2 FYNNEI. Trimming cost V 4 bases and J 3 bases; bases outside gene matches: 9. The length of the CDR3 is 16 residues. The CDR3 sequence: CASSVWGTATNQPQHF. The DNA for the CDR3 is TGTGCCAGCAGTGTTTGGGGGACAGCAACCAATCAGCCCCAGCATTTT.

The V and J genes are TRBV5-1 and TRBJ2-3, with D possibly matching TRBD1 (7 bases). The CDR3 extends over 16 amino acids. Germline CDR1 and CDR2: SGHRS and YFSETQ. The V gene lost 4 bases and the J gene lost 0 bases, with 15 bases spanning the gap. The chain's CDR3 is CASSPPTGTSTDTQYF. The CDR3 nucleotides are TGCGCCAGCAGCCCCCCGACAGGGACTAGCACAGATACGCAGTATTTT.

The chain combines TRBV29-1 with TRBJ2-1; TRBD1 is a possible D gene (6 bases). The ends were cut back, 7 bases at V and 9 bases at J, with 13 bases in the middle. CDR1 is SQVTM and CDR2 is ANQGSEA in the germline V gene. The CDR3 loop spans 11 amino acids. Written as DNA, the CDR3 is TGCAGCGGGGGACAAGGGGGTGAGCAGTTCTTC. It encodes CSGGQGGEQFF.

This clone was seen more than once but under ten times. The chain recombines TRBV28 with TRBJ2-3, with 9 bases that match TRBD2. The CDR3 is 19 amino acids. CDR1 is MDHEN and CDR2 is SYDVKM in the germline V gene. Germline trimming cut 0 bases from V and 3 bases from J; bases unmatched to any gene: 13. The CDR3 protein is CASSLWPRLGREGTDTQYF. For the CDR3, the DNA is TGTGCCAGCAGTTTATGGCCCCGTCTAGGGCGGGAGGGGACAGATACGCAGTATTTT.

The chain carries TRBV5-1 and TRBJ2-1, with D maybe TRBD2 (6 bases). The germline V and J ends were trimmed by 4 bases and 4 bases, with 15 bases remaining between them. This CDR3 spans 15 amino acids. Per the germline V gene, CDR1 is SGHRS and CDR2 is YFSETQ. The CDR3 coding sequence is TGCGCCAGCAGCCAGGATGGAGGGCAGTACAATGAGCAGTTCTTC. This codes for CASSQDGGQYNEQFF.